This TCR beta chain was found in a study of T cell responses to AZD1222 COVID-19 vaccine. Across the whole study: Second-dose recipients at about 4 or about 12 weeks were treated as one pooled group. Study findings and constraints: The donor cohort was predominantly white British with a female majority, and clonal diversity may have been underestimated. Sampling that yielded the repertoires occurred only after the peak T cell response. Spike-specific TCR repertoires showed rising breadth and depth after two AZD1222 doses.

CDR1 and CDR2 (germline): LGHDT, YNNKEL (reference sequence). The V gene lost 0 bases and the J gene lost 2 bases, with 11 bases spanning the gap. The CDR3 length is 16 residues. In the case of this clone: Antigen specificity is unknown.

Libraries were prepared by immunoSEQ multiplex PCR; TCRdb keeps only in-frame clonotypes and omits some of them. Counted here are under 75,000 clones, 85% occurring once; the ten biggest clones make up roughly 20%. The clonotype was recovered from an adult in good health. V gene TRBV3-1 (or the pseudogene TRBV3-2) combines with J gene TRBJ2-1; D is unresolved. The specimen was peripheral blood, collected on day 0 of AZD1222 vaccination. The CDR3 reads CASSQDQALTYNEQFF. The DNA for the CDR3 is TGTGCCAGCAGCCAAGACCAGGCCCTCACCTACAATGAGCAGTTCTTC.